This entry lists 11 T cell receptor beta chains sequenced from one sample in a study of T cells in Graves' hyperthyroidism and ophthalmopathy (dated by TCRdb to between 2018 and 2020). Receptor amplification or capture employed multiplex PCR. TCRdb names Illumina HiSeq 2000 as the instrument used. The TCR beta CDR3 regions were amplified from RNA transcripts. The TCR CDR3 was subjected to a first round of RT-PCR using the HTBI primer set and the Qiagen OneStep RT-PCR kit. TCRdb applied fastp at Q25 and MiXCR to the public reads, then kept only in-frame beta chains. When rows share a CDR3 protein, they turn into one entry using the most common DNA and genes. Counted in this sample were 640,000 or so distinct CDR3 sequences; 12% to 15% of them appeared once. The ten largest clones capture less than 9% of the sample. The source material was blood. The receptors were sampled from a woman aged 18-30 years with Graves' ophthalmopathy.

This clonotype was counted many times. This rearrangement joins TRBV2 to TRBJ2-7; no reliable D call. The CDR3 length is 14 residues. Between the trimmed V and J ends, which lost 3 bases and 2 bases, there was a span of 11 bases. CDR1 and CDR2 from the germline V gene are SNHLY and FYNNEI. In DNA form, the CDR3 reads TGTGCCAGCAGTGATCCCCCGGAACCCTACGAGCAGTACTTC. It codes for CASSDPPEPYEQYF. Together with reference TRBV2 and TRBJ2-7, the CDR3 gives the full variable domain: EPEVTQTPSHQVTQMGQEVILRCVPISNHLYFYWYRQILGQKVEFLVSFYNNEISEKSEIFDDQFSVERPDGSNFTLKIRSTKLEDSAMYFCASSDPPEPYEQYFGPGTRLTVT.

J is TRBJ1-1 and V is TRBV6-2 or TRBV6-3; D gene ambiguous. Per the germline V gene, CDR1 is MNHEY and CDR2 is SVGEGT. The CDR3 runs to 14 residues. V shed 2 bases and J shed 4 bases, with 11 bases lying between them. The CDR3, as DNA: TGTGCCAGCAGTTACAGTTTAGGTACCACTGAAGCTTTCTTT. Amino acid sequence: CASSYSLGTTEAFF.

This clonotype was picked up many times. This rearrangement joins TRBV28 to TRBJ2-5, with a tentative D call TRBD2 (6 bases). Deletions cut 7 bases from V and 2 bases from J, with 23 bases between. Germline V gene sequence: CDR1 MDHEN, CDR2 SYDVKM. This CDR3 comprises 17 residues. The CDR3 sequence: CASTTVWEAGRQETQYF. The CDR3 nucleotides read TGTGCCAGCACCACGGTATGGGAGGCAGGGAGGCAAGAGACCCAGTACTTC.

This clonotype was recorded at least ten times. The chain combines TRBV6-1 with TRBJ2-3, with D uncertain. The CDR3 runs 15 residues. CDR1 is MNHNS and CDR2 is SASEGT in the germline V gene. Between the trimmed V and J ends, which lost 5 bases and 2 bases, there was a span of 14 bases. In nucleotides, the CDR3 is TGTGCCAGCAGTTACCCCCGACACCTCACAGATACGCAGTATTTT. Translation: CASSYPRHLTDTQYF.

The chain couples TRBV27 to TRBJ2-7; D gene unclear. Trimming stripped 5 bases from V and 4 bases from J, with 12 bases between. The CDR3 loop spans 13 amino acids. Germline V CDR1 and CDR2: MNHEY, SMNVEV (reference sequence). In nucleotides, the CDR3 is TGTGCCAGCAGTGTTTCCGCGCCGTACGAGCAGTACTTC. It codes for CASSVSAPYEQYF.

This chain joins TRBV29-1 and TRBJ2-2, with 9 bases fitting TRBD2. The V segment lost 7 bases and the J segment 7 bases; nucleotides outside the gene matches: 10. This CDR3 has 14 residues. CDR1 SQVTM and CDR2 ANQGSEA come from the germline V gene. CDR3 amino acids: CSGVAGERNGELFF. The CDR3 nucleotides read TGCAGCGGCGTAGCGGGAGAGCGGAACGGGGAGCTGTTTTTT.

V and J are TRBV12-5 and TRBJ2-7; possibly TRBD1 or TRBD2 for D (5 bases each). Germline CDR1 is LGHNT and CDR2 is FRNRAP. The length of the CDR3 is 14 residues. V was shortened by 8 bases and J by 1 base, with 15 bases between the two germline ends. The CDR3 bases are TGTGCTAGTTCTCAGGTCAGGGAGTCCTACGAGCAGTACTTC. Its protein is CASSQVRESYEQYF.

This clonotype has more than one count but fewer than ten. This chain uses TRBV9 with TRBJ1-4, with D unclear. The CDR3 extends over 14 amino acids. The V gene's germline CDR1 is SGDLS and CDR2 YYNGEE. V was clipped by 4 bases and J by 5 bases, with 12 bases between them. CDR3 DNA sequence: TGTGCCAGCAGCCTCCCGGGGTCAAATGAAAAACTGTTTTTT. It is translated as CASSLPGSNEKLFF.

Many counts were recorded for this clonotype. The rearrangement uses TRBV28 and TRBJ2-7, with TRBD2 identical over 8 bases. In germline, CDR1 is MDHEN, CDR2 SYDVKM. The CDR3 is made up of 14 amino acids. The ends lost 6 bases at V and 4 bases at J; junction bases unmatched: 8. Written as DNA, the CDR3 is TGTGCCAGCAGCTCAAGCGGGAGCATTTACGAGCAGTACTTC. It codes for CASSSSGSIYEQYF.

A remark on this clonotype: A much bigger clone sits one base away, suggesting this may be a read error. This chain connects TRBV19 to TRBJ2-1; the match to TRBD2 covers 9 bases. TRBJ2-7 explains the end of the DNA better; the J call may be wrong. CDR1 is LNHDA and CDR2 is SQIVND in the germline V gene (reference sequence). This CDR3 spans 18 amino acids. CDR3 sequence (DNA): TGTGCCAGTAGTATAGAAGGGAGTAGCGGGAGCTCCTACAATGAGCAGTACTTC. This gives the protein CASSIEGSSGSSYNEQYF.

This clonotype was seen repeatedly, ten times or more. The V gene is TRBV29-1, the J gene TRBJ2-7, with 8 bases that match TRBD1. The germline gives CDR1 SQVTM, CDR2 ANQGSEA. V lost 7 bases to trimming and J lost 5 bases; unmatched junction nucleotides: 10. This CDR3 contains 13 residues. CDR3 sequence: CSAALGQDDEQYF. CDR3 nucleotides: TGCAGCGCCGCACTGGGACAGGACGACGAGCAGTACTTC.